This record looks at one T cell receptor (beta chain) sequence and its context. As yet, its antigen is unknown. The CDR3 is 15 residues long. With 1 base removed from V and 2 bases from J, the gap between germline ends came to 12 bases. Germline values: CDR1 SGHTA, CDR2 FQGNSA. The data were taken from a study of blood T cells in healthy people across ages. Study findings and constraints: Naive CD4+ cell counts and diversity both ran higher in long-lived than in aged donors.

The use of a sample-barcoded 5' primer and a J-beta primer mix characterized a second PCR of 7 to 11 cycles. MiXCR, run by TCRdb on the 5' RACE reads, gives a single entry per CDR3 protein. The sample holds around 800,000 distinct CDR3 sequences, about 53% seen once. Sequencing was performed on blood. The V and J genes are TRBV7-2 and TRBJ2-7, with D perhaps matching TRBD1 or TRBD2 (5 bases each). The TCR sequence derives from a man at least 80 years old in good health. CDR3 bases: TGTGCCAGCAGCTTAGACCCAGGGAGCCCCTACGAGCAGTACTTC. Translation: CASSLDPGSPYEQYF.